This T cell receptor (beta chain) was observed in a study of T cell responses to AZD1222 COVID-19 vaccine. To note about this clone: Its specificity is unknown.

TCRdb's table, derived via immunoSEQ multiplex PCR, lists solely in-frame clones and lacks some. The sample has around 110,000 clones; approximately 83% are singletons. Regarding the study as a whole: Among the donors, most were white British and more were female, and clonal diversity was possibly underestimated. Breadth and depth of Spike-specific TCRs rose after two AZD1222 doses. Nearly half of spike-specific TCRs reportedly target unmutated variant regions. Repertoire sampling occurred only after the peak T cell response.

Germline CDR1 MNHEY, CDR2 SVGEGT. This CDR3 spans 16 amino acids. V lost 0 bases to trimming and J lost 5 bases, with 14 bases between them. The sample here was peripheral blood, taken on day 0 of MenACWY control vaccination. The J gene is TRBJ2-1, the V gene TRBV6-2 or TRBV6-3; D is uncertain. The sequence came from an adult in good health. CDR3 in DNA: TGTGCCAGCAGTTACTCTTTGGGCAGGACGGACAATGAGCAGTTCTTC. It codes for CASSYSLGRTDNEQFF.